The T cell receptor beta chain described here comes from a study of shared clonotypes between healthy human individuals. Broader study findings: The naive CD4 repertoires of four donors were compared, and approximately 5.3% of clonotypes were shared.

In regard to this clone: Its target is unknown.

The V gene end was trimmed by 4 bases and the J gene end by 11 bases; junction bases not matched to a gene: 5. The CDR3 runs 11 residues. Germline lookup yields CDR1 DFQATT and CDR2 SNEGSKA (reference sequence). Clones were sequenced by immunoSEQ multiplex PCR, and TCRdb holds only the in-frame ones, with some missing. Of roughly 1,500,000 clones listed, 98% are singletons. The sequencing sample was made of naive CD4+ T cells sorted from blood. The subset was: CD45RA+ positively selected. The TCR sequence derives from a young man in good health. The chain combines TRBV20-1 with TRBJ2-1, with 7 bases matching TRBD2. The CDR3 nucleotides are TGCAGTGCTAAGGGAGGGCCGAAGCAGTTCTTC. Translated: CSAKGGPKQFF.